Below are 26 T cell receptor beta chains sequenced from a single sample in a study of T-cell memory formation after mild COVID-19. TCRdb reanalysed the 5' RACE reads using MiXCR and keeps one entry per CDR3 protein. This sample yields about 120,000 distinct CDR3 sequences, of which approximately 15% are seen a single time; approximately 15% belongs to the top ten. The sequenced sample consisted of PBMCs or a T cell subset sorted from them (not recorded which). Every receptor here comes from an adult woman who had mild COVID-19 (a few samples of this study predate the infection). Cell type and time point are not known.

This clonotype showed up just a few times. The genes are TRBV7-9 and TRBJ1-3; D may be TRBD1 (6 bases). Looked up from germline, CDR1 is SEHNR and CDR2 is FQNEAQ (reference sequence). The CDR3 has 14 amino acids. Between the trimmed V and J ends, which lost 3 bases and 4 bases, there was a span of 10 bases. For the CDR3, the DNA is TGTGCCAGCAGCTTGTCGGGGGGCGGAAACACCATATATTTT. This sequence encodes CASSLSGGGNTIYF.

The gene calls are TRBV7-8 and TRBJ2-7; no firm D call. Germline CDR1 SGHVS, CDR2 FQNEAQ. Trimming shortened V by 5 bases and J by 1 base, and 9 bases separated the two germline ends. The CDR3 runs to 13 residues. CDR3 bases: TGTGCCAGCAGCCCCCGGGCTTCCTACGAGCAGTACTTC. Amino acid sequence: CASSPRASYEQYF.

The chain is built from TRBV6-4 and TRBJ2-2, with D unclear. Germline V gene lookup returns CDR1 MRHNA and CDR2 SNTAGT. The length of the CDR3 is 13 residues. V shed 3 bases and J shed 2 bases, with 4 bases lying between them. This chain's CDR3 is CASSETNTGELFF. As DNA, the CDR3 is TGTGCCAGCAGTGAGACCAACACCGGGGAGCTGTTTTTT.

This clonotype occurred many times. V usage is TRBV25-1 and J usage is TRBJ2-1; possibly TRBD2 for D (5 bases). Between the trimmed V and J ends, which lost 0 bases and 4 bases, there was a span of 7 bases. CDR3 size: 14 residues. Germline-derived CDR1 and CDR2 are MGHDK and SYGVNS. The CDR3 reads CASSEYEGYNEQFF. The CDR3 DNA reads TGTGCCAGCAGTGAATATGAGGGATACAATGAGCAGTTCTTC.

This clonotype was recorded a few times. The chain combines TRBV5-1 with TRBJ2-1; the match to TRBD2 covers 12 bases. Germline trimming cut 7 bases from V and 7 bases from J; bases unmatched to any gene: 6. Germline V gene sequence: CDR1 SGHRS, CDR2 YFSETQ. The length of the CDR3 is 14 residues. The CDR3 bases are TGCGCCAGCCAGACTAGCGGGGGAAAAAATGAGCAGTTCTTC. This codes for CASQTSGGKNEQFF.

In this sample, this clonotype turned up a few times. The rearrangement links TRBV9 to TRBJ2-7; D is tentatively TRBD1 or TRBD2 (7 bases each). Germline assignment: CDR1 SGDLS and CDR2 YYNGEE. The CDR3 is made up of 15 amino acids. V was shortened by 1 base and J by 2 bases, with 13 bases between the two germline ends. CDR3 sequence: CASSVRAGGAYEQYF. CDR3 nucleotide sequence: TGTGCCAGCAGCGTAAGGGCAGGGGGGGCCTACGAGCAGTACTTC.

Only a few counts were recorded for this clonotype. The chain employs TRBV3-1 and TRBJ2-1; D possibly corresponds to TRBD2 (6 bases). The V end lost 0 bases, the J end lost 10 bases, and 19 bases lay between the germline ends. Germline V gene data show CDR1 as LGHDT and CDR2 as YNNKEL (reference sequence). This CDR3 is built from 16 residues. The CDR3 bases are TGTGCCAGCAGCCAAGATCAGGCGGGGTGGCTGAGGGAGCAGTTCTTC. Translating gives CASSQDQAGWLREQFF.

In this sample, this clonotype turned up a few times. The rearrangement joins TRBV7-2 to TRBJ2-5; D uncertain. The CDR3 has 14 residues. Germline CDR1 is SGHTA and CDR2 is FQGNSA. Trimming stripped 4 bases from V and 1 base from J, with 10 bases between. The CDR3 region is CASSSRPSQETQYF. CDR3 sequence (DNA): TGTGCCAGCAGCTCAAGACCCAGCCAAGAGACCCAGTACTTC. The variable domain in full, with the rest retrieved from reference TRBV7-2 and TRBJ2-5, is GAGVSQSPSNKVTEKGKDVELRCDPISGHTALYWYRQSLGQGLEFLIYFQGNSAPDKSGLPSDRFSAERTGGSVSTLTIQRTQQEDSAVYLCASSSRPSQETQYFGPGTRLLVL.

At least ten counts were recorded for this clonotype. Here the CDR3 DNA reads TGTGCCAGCAGCGCCTCGGGCACCGGGGAGCTGTTTTTT. This gives the protein CASSASGTGELFF. This chain connects TRBV7-9 to TRBJ2-2; D gene uncertain. The CDR3 is made up of 13 amino acids. Germline loops: CDR1 SEHNR, CDR2 FQNEAQ (reference sequence). V lost 5 bases and J 4 bases, leaving 8 bases between the germline ends. Complete variable domain (other parts from reference TRBV7-9 and TRBJ2-2): DTGVSQNPRHKITKRGQNVTFRCDPISEHNRLYWYRQTLGQGPEFLTYFQNEAQLEKSRLLSDRFSAERPKGSFSTLEIQRTEQGDSAMYLCASSASGTGELFFGEGSRLTVL.

This chain links TRBV7-9 with TRBJ1-4; no clear D gene. The germline CDR1 and CDR2 sequences are SEHNR and FQNEAQ (reference sequence). V lost 1 base and J 13 bases, leaving 10 bases between the germline ends. The CDR3 has 12 residues. Here the CDR3 reads CASSLGFMVLFF. CDR3 DNA sequence: TGTGCCAGCAGCTTAGGGTTCATGGTACTGTTTTTT. Variable domain in full (rest from reference TRBV7-9 and TRBJ1-4): DTGVSQNPRHKITKRGQNVTFRCDPISEHNRLYWYRQTLGQGPEFLTYFQNEAQLEKSRLLSDRFSAERPKGSFSTLEIQRTEQGDSAMYLCASSLGFMVLFFGSGTQLSVL.

J is TRBJ2-3 and V is TRBV12-3 or TRBV12-4; 8 bases agree with TRBD1. Losses at the gene ends were 6 bases for V and 4 bases for J; bases not matched to a gene: 15. This CDR3 has 17 residues. CDR3 amino acids: CASSPLTHLQGADTQYF. CDR3 in DNA: TGTGCCAGCAGCCCCCTGACCCACCTACAGGGGGCAGATACGCAGTATTTT.

This clonotype turned up a few times. The chain employs TRBV5-5 and TRBJ2-3; D perhaps matches TRBD1 (7 bases). The V end lost 5 bases, the J end lost 5 bases, and 12 bases lay between the germline ends. The V gene's germline CDR1 is SGHKS and CDR2 YYEKEE (reference sequence). CDR3 length: 13 residues. As DNA, the CDR3 is TGTGCCAGCAGGCCCCAGGGGGGAGATACGCAGTATTTT. It yields the protein CASRPQGGDTQYF.

Only a few counts were recorded for this clonotype. This chain connects TRBV23-1 to TRBJ2-6; D remains ambiguous. TRBV23-1 is recorded as an ORF, its role being uncertain. Deletions cut 4 bases from V and 5 bases from J, with 9 bases between. This CDR3 has 14 amino acids. The CDR3 coding sequence is TGCGCCAGCAGTCCTTGTACCCGGGCCAACGTCCTGACTTTC. As protein: CASSPCTRANVLTF.

This clonotype was counted a few times. The gene calls are TRBV5-6 and TRBJ1-3; 7 nucleotides match TRBD1. Per the germline V gene, CDR1 is SGHDT and CDR2 is YYEEEE. The CDR3 covers 15 residues. The V segment lost 1 base and the J segment 4 bases; nucleotides outside the gene matches: 5. CDR3 region: CASSLLGGDGNTIYF. The CDR3 coding sequence is TGTGCCAGCAGCTTGTTAGGGGGCGACGGAAACACCATATATTTT.

This clonotype showed up just a few times. The V call is TRBV6-5, the J call TRBJ2-5, with 8 positions matching TRBD2. This CDR3 contains 14 residues. In germline, CDR1 is MNHEY, CDR2 SVGAGI. The V gene end was trimmed by 6 bases and the J gene end by 0 bases; junction bases not matched to a gene: 3. CDR3 amino acids: CASRASGYQETQYF. CDR3 nucleotide sequence: TGTGCCAGCAGGGCTAGCGGGTACCAAGAGACCCAGTACTTC.

The CDR3: CASSTPTGTGAYNEQFF. The CDR3 DNA follows: TGTGCCAGCAGTACACCAACCGGGACAGGGGCCTACAATGAGCAGTTCTTC. The rearrangement links TRBV12-3 or TRBV12-4 to TRBJ2-1, with TRBD1 matching 10 bases. The junction had 9 bases not matched to a gene; V was cut back by 5 bases and J by 2 bases. The CDR3 totals 17 residues.

In this sample, this clonotype turned up a few times. The chain carries TRBV5-1 and TRBJ1-1; 8 bases are shared with TRBD1. In germline, CDR1 is SGHRS, CDR2 YFSETQ. V lost 4 bases, J lost 0 bases, and 8 bases stayed unmatched. The CDR3 has 16 residues. The CDR3 loop is CASSPRDRPMNTEAFF. The CDR3, as DNA: TGCGCCAGCAGCCCCCGGGACAGGCCTATGAACACTGAAGCTTTCTTT.

The table lists this clonotype with many counts. V gene TRBV7-9 combines with J gene TRBJ2-2; D gene unclear. Germline V gene data show CDR1 as SEHNR and CDR2 as FQNEAQ (reference sequence). V lost 3 bases and J 6 bases, leaving 8 bases between the germline ends. The CDR3 extends over 13 amino acids. CDR3 sequence (DNA): TGTGCCAGCAGCTTCCGGTGGGCCGGGGAGCTGTTTTTT. Residues: CASSFRWAGELFF.

V is TRBV25-1 and J is TRBJ1-5, with D unresolved. Looked up from germline, CDR1 is MGHDK and CDR2 is SYGVNS. There are 17 residues in the CDR3. With 3 bases removed from V and 2 bases from J, the gap between germline ends came to 17 bases. The CDR3 is CASSDSFAPGGNQPQHF. CDR3 DNA sequence: TGTGCCAGCAGTGACTCTTTTGCACCAGGTGGCAATCAGCCCCAGCATTTT.

This clonotype turned up a few times. This chain uses TRBV3-1 with TRBJ2-7; the D gene could be TRBD1 or TRBD2 (5 bases each). The CDR3 length is 15 residues. CDR1 LGHDT and CDR2 YNNKEL come from the germline V gene (reference sequence). V dropped 5 bases and J dropped 1 base, with 15 bases sitting between them. Here the CDR3 reads CASSGGQGGSYEQYF. CDR3 DNA sequence: TGTGCCAGCAGCGGAGGACAAGGAGGATCCTACGAGCAGTACTTC.

This clonotype was found a few times. One junction end does not reproduce the germline sequence, and a read error may be involved. The chain links TRBV6-4 to TRBJ2-7, with TRBD1 matching over 7 bases. The CDR3 covers 13 residues. The germline V gene encodes CDR1 MRHNA and CDR2 SNTAGT. The CDR3 DNA reads TGTGCCAGCAGTGCTGGGACCCCGGGACAGCAAGACTTC. It is translated as CASSAGTPGQQDF.

J is TRBJ1-1 and V is TRBV18; D remains unclear. The CDR3 extends over 14 amino acids. Per the germline V gene, CDR1 is KGHSH and CDR2 is LQKENI. V dropped 3 bases and J dropped 0 bases, with 8 bases sitting between them. CDR3 bases: TGTGCCAGCTCACCCAAGGGAATGAACACTGAAGCTTTCTTT. Protein sequence: CASSPKGMNTEAFF.

The chain combines TRBV9 with TRBJ2-2, with a possible D match to TRBD2 (6 bases). The CDR3 runs to 15 residues. From germline, CDR1 is SGDLS and CDR2 YYNGEE. V lost 4 bases, J lost 2 bases, and 12 bases lay in between. CDR3 coding DNA: TGTGCCAGCAGCTGGGGGGACCTCAACACCGGGGAGCTGTTTTTT. Translation: CASSWGDLNTGELFF.

CDR3 protein: CATSDSRDRSDNEQFF. As DNA, the CDR3 is TGTGCCACCAGTGATTCACGGGACAGGTCCGACAATGAGCAGTTCTTC. This chain uses TRBV24-1 with TRBJ2-1; 8 nucleotides agree with TRBD1. CDR1 is KGHDR, CDR2 SFDVKD, per germline. V gave up 2 bases and J gave up 5 bases; unmatched junction bases: 7. The CDR3 sequence is 16 residues long.

The chain recombines TRBV20-1 with TRBJ1-2, with 8 bases aligning to TRBD1. Germline values: CDR1 DFQATT, CDR2 SNEGSKA (reference sequence). The V segment lost 3 bases and the J segment 8 bases; nucleotides outside the gene matches: 11. CDR3 size: 14 residues. CDR3 protein: CSASGDPDREGYTF. The CDR3 DNA reads TGCAGTGCTAGTGGGGACCCGGACAGGGAGGGCTACACCTTC.

This clonotype showed up just a few times. The genes are TRBV7-8 and TRBJ2-7, with TRBD2 matching over 14 bases. The CDR3 length is 15 residues. V gave up 5 bases and J gave up 4 bases; unmatched junction bases: 4. The germline gives CDR1 SGHVS, CDR2 FQNEAQ. CDR3 sequence: CASSPGTSGGYEQYF. CDR3 DNA: TGTGCCAGCAGCCCTGGGACTAGCGGGGGTTACGAGCAGTACTTC.